This T cell receptor beta chain was identified in a study of OX40 agonist ivuxolimab in advanced cancers. Study at large: People in dose escalation had one of these cancers: hepatocellular carcinoma, melanoma, renal cell or head and neck cancer. There were three patients with partial responses, one having hepatocellular carcinoma and two cutaneous melanoma. Study-wide results and limits: CD8+ T cells were the subset that, on average, had more expanded clones than CD4+. Clonal expansion from baseline to week 6 occurred in both CD4+ and CD8+ T cells.

Details on this clone: The target antigen is unknown.

Sequencing used immunoSEQ multiplex PCR; TCRdb keeps in-frame clones, though not all of them. The sample records 81,000 or so clones, about 93% being singletons. This CDR3 has 17 amino acids. Trimming cost V 4 bases and J 4 bases; bases outside gene matches: 12. In germline, CDR1 is SGDLS, CDR2 YYNGEE. The sequence was collected from an adult with an advanced solid tumor such as melanoma, head and neck, liver or kidney cancer. Material: CD4+ or CD8+ T cells sorted from blood, obtained in a trial of the OX40 agonist ivuxolimab. The V and J genes are TRBV9 and TRBJ1-2, with TRBD1 identical over 11 bases. CDR3 sequence reads: CASSLDPGQGETYGYTF. The CDR3, as DNA: TGTGCCAGCAGCTTAGATCCGGGACAGGGGGAAACCTATGGCTACACCTTC.